One and the same sample provided the 22 T cell receptor beta chains below, sequenced in a study of blood T cell repertoires in COVID-19. TCRdb keeps only in-frame clones here, not all; method: immunoSEQ multiplex PCR. The sample includes roughly 150,000 clones, 88% of them seen just once. Sequenced sample: peripheral blood. These receptors were taken from a man aged 50 to 60 who had recovered from COVID-19.

This clone was seen a few times. The rearrangement joins TRBV19 to TRBJ1-2; 8 bases are shared with TRBD1. This CDR3 spans 15 amino acids. Germline V gene data show CDR1 as LNHDA and CDR2 as SQIVND (reference sequence). V was clipped by 5 bases and J by 5 bases; unmatched bases: 10. The CDR3 here is CASSFPTGDLYGYTF. The CDR3 DNA is TGTGCCAGTAGTTTTCCGACAGGGGACCTATATGGCTACACCTTC.

This rearrangement joins TRBV7-9 to TRBJ1-1, with TRBD1 matching 10 bases. The CDR3 is 15 residues long. V trimming: 5 bases; J trimming: 6 bases; junction bases outside the gene matches: 9. The V gene's germline CDR1 is SEHNR and CDR2 FQNEAQ (reference sequence). The CDR3 nucleotides read TGTGCCAGCAGCACAGCCGGGACAGGGGCCCCTGAAGCTTTCTTT. This encodes CASSTAGTGAPEAFF.

This chain joins TRBV7-9 and TRBJ2-3; perhaps TRBD1 as D (6 bases). V was trimmed by 2 bases and J by 2 bases, leaving 14 bases between them. This CDR3 spans 16 amino acids. The germline gives CDR1 SEHNR, CDR2 FQNEAQ (reference sequence). CDR3 DNA sequence: TGTGCCAGCAGCTTACCGCCAAAGGGGGACACAGATACGCAGTATTTT. Translating it yields CASSLPPKGDTDTQYF.

The chain is built from TRBV21-1 and TRBJ1-4; the D call TRBD1 from the table was never checked on the DNA. TRBV21-1 is designated a pseudogene. CDR3 length: 15 residues. DNA for the CDR3: TGTGCCAGCAGCTCCGGACAGGGACATAATGAAAAACTGTTTTTT. Protein product: CASSSGQGHNEKLFF.

In DNA form, the CDR3 reads TGCGCCAGCAGCCCGGAGGGGACGAGAACTGAAGCTTTCTTT. Protein product: CASSPEGTRTEAFF. The rearrangement links TRBV5-1 to TRBJ1-1; weak D call: TRBD1 (5 bases). CDR1 is SGHRS and CDR2 is YFSETQ in the germline V gene. The CDR3 is made up of 14 amino acids. V gave up 4 bases and J gave up 5 bases, with 15 bases separating them.

The chain recombines TRBV5-4 with TRBJ1-1; TRBD1 might be the D (5 bases). V lost 9 bases and J lost 4, with 28 bases in between. Germline V gene sequence: CDR1 SGHNT, CDR2 YYREEE (reference sequence). The CDR3 contains 17 residues. The chain's CDR3 is CATKRQSGPGLGTEAFF. CDR3 bases: TGTGCCACCAAGAGGCAATCAGGGCCAGGGTTGGGCACTGAAGCTTTCTTT.

The chain has TRBV19 and TRBJ1-1; D gene ambiguous. CDR1 is LNHDA, CDR2 SQIVND, per germline (reference sequence). This CDR3 has 11 amino acids. V was pared by 5 bases and J by 11 bases, with 12 bases between. The CDR3 DNA reads as TGTGCCAGTAGTGCACCGGGTCCGGCTTTCTTT. It codes for CASSAPGPAFF.

V usage is TRBV5-1 and J usage is TRBJ2-1, with 7 positions matching TRBD2. This CDR3 region has 15 residues. V was clipped by 7 bases and J by 4 bases; unmatched bases: 11. CDR1 and CDR2 (germline): SGHRS, YFSETQ. CDR3 loop: CASSLAATKYNEQFF. CDR3 in DNA: TGCGCCAGCTCCCTAGCGGCGACTAAATACAATGAGCAGTTCTTC. Variable domain in full (rest from reference TRBV5-1 and TRBJ2-1): KAGVTQTPRYLIKTRGQQVTLSCSPISGHRSVSWYQQTPGQGLQFLFEYFSETQRNKGNFPGRFSGRQFSNSRSEMNVSTLELGDSALYLCASSLAATKYNEQFFGPGTRLTVL.

The V and J genes are TRBV3-1 (or the pseudogene TRBV3-2) and TRBJ2-1; D is possibly TRBD1 (11 bases). The CDR3 loop spans 20 amino acids. Looked up from germline, CDR1 is LGHDT and CDR2 is YNNKEL (reference sequence). The V gene lost 3 bases and the J gene lost 4 bases, with 28 bases spanning the gap. CDR3 loop: CASSHGQGAWLAGAYNEQFF. The CDR3 DNA reads as TGTGCCAGCAGCCATGGACAGGGGGCTTGGCTAGCGGGAGCATACAATGAGCAGTTCTTC.

This clone was recorded a few times. The chain employs TRBV4-3 and TRBJ2-3; TRBD2 matches at 9 bases. Germline trimming cut 0 bases from V and 4 bases from J; bases unmatched to any gene: 5. Germline loops: CDR1 LGHNA, CDR2 YSLEER. There are 16 residues in the CDR3. The CDR3 nucleotides read TGCGCCAGCAGCCAAGATAGGACTAGCGACGCAGATACGCAGTATTTT. Translating gives CASSQDRTSDADTQYF.

V is TRBV5-1 and J is TRBJ2-6; D perhaps matches TRBD1 (6 bases). V shed 4 bases and J shed 2 bases, with 13 bases lying between them. Germline values: CDR1 SGHRS, CDR2 YFSETQ. The CDR3 runs 16 residues. The CDR3 sequence is CASSQGGNAGANVLTF. As DNA, the CDR3 is TGCGCCAGCAGCCAAGGGGGAAACGCTGGGGCCAACGTCCTGACTTTC.

Of note for this clone: This sample includes further DNA sequences coding for the same CDR3. The chain couples TRBV6-2 or TRBV6-3 to TRBJ2-3; 13 bases match TRBD2. This CDR3 has 17 amino acids. CDR1 and CDR2 (germline): MNHEY, SVGEGT. The J segment lost 2 bases and the V segment lost 4 bases, leaving 6 bases of the junction unmatched. CDR3 amino acids: CASSSRLAGGFTDTQYF. CDR3 bases: TGTGCCAGCAGTTCTCGACTAGCGGGGGGCTTCACAGATACGCAGTATTTT.

The chain combines TRBV7-8 with TRBJ2-1; the D gene is possibly TRBD2 (6 bases). Germline lookup yields CDR1 SGHVS and CDR2 FQNEAQ. The CDR3 is 14 amino acids. Trimming cost V 4 bases and J 7 bases, with 14 bases left between them. The CDR3 is CASSSGLGPNEQFF. In DNA, the CDR3 is TGTGCCAGCAGCTCGGGACTGGGCCCGAATGAGCAGTTCTTC. Full variable domain (outside the CDR3, taken from reference TRBV7-8 and TRBJ2-1): GAGVSQSPRYKVAKRGQDVALRCDPISGHVSLFWYQQALGQGPEFLTYFQNEAQLDKSGLPSDRFFAERPEGSVSTLKIQRTQQEDSAVYLCASSSGLGPNEQFFGPGTRLTVL.

The rearrangement uses TRBV4-2 and TRBJ1-1, with D perhaps matching TRBD1 (6 bases). Looked up from germline, CDR1 is LGHNA and CDR2 is YNFKEQ. V shed 0 bases and J shed 3 bases, with 17 bases lying between them. The CDR3 runs to 17 residues. The DNA for the CDR3 is TGTGCCAGCAGCCAAGATGGGTCCGGCAGGGGATACACTGAAGCTTTCTTT. It yields the protein CASSQDGSGRGYTEAFF.

V usage is TRBV16 and J usage is TRBJ2-2; D is possibly TRBD1 (6 bases). The CDR3 consists of 15 residues. The ends were cut back, 4 bases at V and 0 bases at J, with 9 bases in the middle. The germline V gene has CDR1 KGHSY and CDR2 FQNENV. CDR3 DNA: TGTGCCAGCAGCCCCGGGACAACGAACACCGGGGAGCTGTTTTTT. Translation gives CASSPGTTNTGELFF.

This rearrangement joins TRBV30 to TRBJ1-4; maybe TRBD1 (6 bases). Per germline, CDR1 GTSNPN and CDR2 SVGIG (reference sequence). The CDR3 totals 15 residues. Trimming took off 1 base at V and 3 bases at J, with 12 bases between the two ends. CDR3 sequence (DNA): TGTGCCTGGAGTGCTCTACAGGGTCCTAATGAAAAACTGTTTTTT. This gives the protein CAWSALQGPNEKLFF.

The V gene is TRBV3-1 (or the pseudogene TRBV3-2), the J gene TRBJ2-1; 12 bases map to TRBD2. The junction had 7 bases not matched to a gene; V was cut back by 6 bases and J by 7 bases. The CDR3 has 15 amino acids. CDR1 is LGHDT, CDR2 YNNKEL, per germline (reference sequence). The CDR3 coding sequence is TGTGCCAGCAGTCGACTAGCGGGGGTTGGGAATGAGCAGTTCTTC. It specifies CASSRLAGVGNEQFF.

The gene calls are TRBV6-1 and TRBJ1-3, with TRBD1 matching over 8 bases. Germline lookup yields CDR1 MNHNS and CDR2 SASEGT. Germline trimming cut 2 bases from V and 5 bases from J; bases unmatched to any gene: 2. The CDR3 spans 14 residues. CDR3 region: CASSEHRGRNTIYF. The CDR3 coding sequence is TGTGCCAGCAGTGAACACAGGGGGAGAAACACCATATATTTT.

This clone occurred once. The chain couples TRBV19 to TRBJ2-7, with 7 nucleotides matching TRBD1. This CDR3 region has 15 residues. With V trimmed by 7 bases and J by 3 bases, 12 bases remained unmatched. Germline V gene sequence: CDR1 LNHDA, CDR2 SQIVND (reference sequence). This CDR3 is CASTLLTGTDYEQYF. In DNA, the CDR3 is TGTGCCAGTACTTTACTGACCGGGACAGACTACGAGCAGTACTTC.

This clone has just one count. The DNA of the CDR3 is TGTGCCAGCAGACCGACGGGACTAGCTAGCACAGATACGCAGTATTTT. It is translated as CASRPTGLASTDTQYF. V and J are TRBV2 and TRBJ2-3; 9 bases align to TRBD2. Germline assignment: CDR1 SNHLY and CDR2 FYNNEI. Losses at the gene ends were 6 bases for V and 0 bases for J; bases not matched to a gene: 7. The CDR3 has 16 amino acids.

The genes are TRBV6-5 and TRBJ1-2, with no clear D. CDR1 and CDR2 from the germline V gene are MNHEY and SVGAGI. V was pared by 4 bases and J by 8 bases, with 14 bases between. The CDR3 is made up of 13 amino acids. The CDR3 spells CASSFQTRKGYTF. Here the CDR3 DNA reads TGTGCCAGCAGTTTCCAGACACGAAAGGGCTACACCTTC.

The V and J genes are TRBV19 and TRBJ2-7, with 10 bases identical to TRBD2. Germline-derived CDR1 and CDR2 are LNHDA and SQIVND (reference sequence). The CDR3 runs to 15 residues. Trimming took 3 bases from V and 5 from J; bases not matched to a gene: 7. The chain's CDR3 is CASSMASGRLNEQYF. CDR3 coding DNA: TGTGCCAGTAGTATGGCTAGCGGGAGACTGAACGAGCAGTACTTC. Full variable domain (missing parts from reference TRBV19 and TRBJ2-7): DGGITQSPKYLFRKEGQNVTLSCEQNLNHDAMYWYRQDPGQGLRLIYYSQIVNDFQKGDIAEGYSVSREKKESFPLTVTSAQKNPTAFYLCASSMASGRLNEQYFGPGTRLTVT.